This T cell receptor beta chain stems from a study of siplizumab effects on memory and regulatory T cells. The study's findings and limits: Suppressive function of proliferating Tregs from siplizumab cultures was not confirmed. An assignable phenotype, naive or memory, was missing from roughly 76-95% of proliferating CD4+ or CD8+ clones. Assignment to unstimulated subsets succeeded for only a minor fraction of the alloreactive clones. The study found naive T cells seemingly more diverse than memory cells and seemingly major alloresponse contributors.

The repertoire was sequenced with immunoSEQ multiplex PCR; TCRdb's copy has only in-frame clones and lacks some. The repertoire includes about 110,000 clones, 80% to 95% of them detected once, and 1.3% sits in the top ten. As concerns this clone: The antigen remains undetermined.

The CDR3 sequence is 13 residues long. V lost 3 bases, J lost 8 bases, and 11 bases lay in between. Germline CDR1 is MNHEY and CDR2 is SMNVEV (reference sequence). The specimen was CD4+ T cells sorted from blood. This clonotype originated in a human donor in good health. The chain recombines TRBV27 with TRBJ2-1, with a weak D call TRBD1 (5 bases). The CDR3 is CASSLGPLHEQFF. The CDR3 nucleotides read TGTGCCAGCAGTTTGGGGCCCCTCCATGAGCAGTTCTTC.